This TCR beta chain was identified in a study of shared clonotypes between healthy human individuals. This clone appeared many times. Its antigen remains unidentified. Study-wide results and limits: The study drew on few donors, limiting represented genetic and exposure-history diversity.

Looked up from germline, CDR1 is LNHNV and CDR2 is YYDKDF (reference sequence). V lost 0 bases and J 0 bases, leaving 12 bases between the germline ends. CDR3 length: 17 amino acids. Data came from immunoSEQ multiplex PCR; TCRdb stores just in-frame clones and leaves some out. The table has 950,000 to 1,100,000 clones, around 82% seen once. This rearrangement joins TRBV15 to TRBJ1-3; D unclear. The source is a man aged 18 to 35 in good health. Some clones in this sample may be carry-over from other donors' samples. Sequencing was carried out using memory CD4+ T cells from PBMCs. Noted subset: CD45RA-negative fraction. In DNA form, the CDR3 reads TGTGCCACCAGCAGAGATTCCCGTAGGTCCTCTGGAAACACCATATATTTT. It yields the protein CATSRDSRRSSGNTIYF.